Presented here are 4 T cell receptor beta chains from one specimen sequenced in a study of blood T cells in healthy people across ages. A second PCR, run for about 7 to 11 cycles, used a sample-barcoded 5' primer plus a J-beta primer mix. TCRdb re-analysed the 5' RACE reads in MiXCR, keeping a single row per CDR3 protein. This sample carries about 1.5 million distinct CDR3 sequences, approximately 38% of them seen once, and the ten largest clones take 7% to 9.5%. Material for sequencing was blood. The receptor set was obtained from a woman younger than 35 in good health.

This clonotype was observed a few times. The chain employs TRBV20-1 and TRBJ2-3; D is unresolved. CDR1 is DFQATT and CDR2 is SNEGSKA in the germline V gene (reference sequence). This CDR3 spans 13 amino acids. CDR3 sequence reads: CSAVRASTDTQYF. As DNA, the CDR3 is TGCAGCGCTGTTCGGGCCTCCACAGATACGCAGTATTTT.

The chain uses TRBV2 and TRBJ1-2; TRBD1 is a possible D gene (5 bases). Germline V lookup: CDR1 SNHLY, CDR2 FYNNEI. The CDR3 runs to 12 residues. V was pared by 11 bases and J by 6 bases, with 16 bases between. The CDR3 region has the DNA TGTGCCGGGGCCAGGGATCGGGATGGCTACACCTTC. Amino acid sequence: CAGARDRDGYTF.

The chain joins TRBV12-5 to TRBJ2-7; maybe TRBD1 (6 bases). TRBJ2-5 matches the DNA end more closely, so the J call is doubtful. Germline loops: CDR1 LGHNT, CDR2 FRNRAP. The CDR3 is 13 residues long. The CDR3 is CASGLTGPETQYF. In DNA form, the CDR3 reads TGTGCTAGTGGTTTGACAGGGCCAGAGACCCAGTACTTC.

The table lists this clonotype with a few counts. This chain links TRBV5-1 with TRBJ1-2; TRBD1 agrees at 9 bases. The CDR3 is 13 residues long. With 4 bases clipped from V and 7 bases from J, the junction kept 5 bases outside the gene matches. Looked up from germline, CDR1 is SGHRS and CDR2 is YFSETQ. As DNA, the CDR3 is TGCGCCAGCAGCCACCAGGACAGGGGTGGCTACACCTTC. Amino acids: CASSHQDRGGYTF.